The 12 T cell receptor beta chains below were found in one sample sequenced in a study of vaccination and CD4 T cells after COVID-19 (dated by TCRdb to between 2021 and 2023). These receptors have no identified antigens. In light of the paper, this sample's treatment or condition label describes: roughly 10-day PBMC culture with coronavirus spike peptide pools or control peptides (ViraFEST assay). The library was built by means of PCR. These reads were obtained on an Illumina iSeq 100. DNA from cultured CD4+ T cells underwent TCR sequencing with the Oncomine TCR Beta short-read assay at the Johns Hopkins FTIC core. TCRdb reprocessed the public reads (quality trimming at Q25 with fastp, clone calling with MiXCR) and kept in-frame beta chains. Rows matching on CDR3 protein sequence are summarized as one entry with the most common DNA and genes. For this sample there are about 9,000 distinct CDR3 sequences; about 60% appear just once. Of the sample, roughly 7.6% falls within the top ten clones.

Sequenced material: CD4+ T cells from blood, cultured in vitro. The origin of the receptors is a human donor who had recovered from COVID-19.

This chain links TRBV25-1 with TRBJ1-1; D unresolved. This CDR3 region has 13 residues. Germline CDR1 reads MGHDK; CDR2 reads SYGVNS. V was clipped by 3 bases and J by 4 bases, with 9 bases between them. The CDR3 loop is CASSDGLVTEAFF. In nucleotides, the CDR3 is TGTGCCAGCAGTGACGGGTTAGTCACTGAAGCTTTCTTT.

CDR3 sequence reads: CSARERRDSLWAGYTF. In DNA form, the CDR3 reads TGCAGTGCTAGAGAAAGACGGGACTCCCTTTGGGCTGGCTACACCTTC. This chain links TRBV20-1 with TRBJ1-2; D is possibly TRBD1 (5 bases). V was pared by 0 bases and J by 7 bases, with 21 bases between. The CDR3 is made up of 16 amino acids. Germline assignment: CDR1 DFQATT and CDR2 SNEGSKA (reference sequence).

The rearrangement joins TRBV2 to TRBJ1-1, with TRBD1 as a possible D gene (6 bases). The germline V gene encodes CDR1 SNHLY and CDR2 FYNNEI. The CDR3 sequence is 12 residues long. The germline V and J ends were trimmed by 6 bases and 7 bases, with 12 bases remaining between them. CDR3 amino acids: CASSVQGYEAFF. The CDR3 DNA reads as TGTGCCAGCAGCGTACAGGGTTATGAAGCTTTCTTT.

The chain links TRBV18 to TRBJ1-2, with D hard to call. Deletions cut 1 base from V and 0 bases from J, with 6 bases between. Germline CDR1 is KGHSH and CDR2 is LQKENI. CDR3 size: 14 residues. The CDR3 DNA reads TGTGCCAGCTCACCACAAGAATCTAACTATGGCTACACCTTC. Amino acids: CASSPQESNYGYTF.

This clonotype is labeled as large. The CDR3 DNA reads as TGTGCCAGCAGTTCACAGGGCGCCTTACTCAACACTGAAGCTTTCTTT. Protein sequence: CASSSQGALLNTEAFF. This chain uses TRBV27 with TRBJ1-1; perhaps TRBD1 as D (6 bases). V shed 4 bases and J shed 2 bases, with 17 bases lying between them. CDR1 and CDR2 (germline): MNHEY, SMNVEV (reference sequence). This CDR3 contains 16 residues.

V is TRBV19 and J is TRBJ1-2, with D unclear. The length of the CDR3 is 14 residues. V gave up 5 bases and J gave up 7 bases, with 17 bases separating them. Germline CDR1 and CDR2: LNHDA and SQIVND (reference sequence). CDR3: CASSLVLGSGGYTF. The CDR3, as DNA: TGTGCCAGTAGTCTAGTCCTTGGGAGTGGTGGCTACACCTTC.

This clonotype came up a few times. The chain combines TRBV19 with TRBJ2-5, with a tentative D call TRBD2 (6 bases). V lost 3 bases and J lost 2, with 7 bases in between. CDR1 is LNHDA, CDR2 SQIVND, per germline (reference sequence). This CDR3 comprises 13 residues. The CDR3 DNA follows: TGTGCCAGTAGTATGGGACTTCAAGAGACCCAGTACTTC. Protein: CASSMGLQETQYF.

The genes are TRBV19 and TRBJ1-2; D may be TRBD1 (5 bases). V was shortened by 4 bases and J by 3 bases, with 18 bases between the two germline ends. The CDR3 spans 16 residues. Germline CDR1 reads LNHDA; CDR2 reads SQIVND (reference sequence). The CDR3 DNA reads TGTGCCAGTAGTAAAAGAGGACGGACGGGGGACTATGGCTACACCTTC. It yields the protein CASSKRGRTGDYGYTF.

This clonotype has more than one count but fewer than ten. The chain has TRBV20-1 and TRBJ1-2, with 7 bases matching TRBD1. Unmatched junction bases numbered 5, after V lost 3 bases and J lost 4 bases. This CDR3 has 13 amino acids. The V gene's germline CDR1 is DFQATT and CDR2 SNEGSKA (reference sequence). The CDR3 DNA reads TGCAGTGCTAGCCTAGGGACAGCCTATGGCTACACCTTC. Translated, it gives CSASLGTAYGYTF.

In this sample, this clonotype turned up a few times. The chain employs TRBV5-4 and TRBJ1-5; TRBD1 matches at 7 bases. The V and J ends lost 4 bases and 1 base, in that order; junction bases with no gene match: 2. The germline V gene has CDR1 SGHNT and CDR2 YYREEE (reference sequence). The CDR3 totals 14 residues. CDR3 nucleotide sequence: TGTGCCAGCAGCAACAGGGGAAGCAATCAGCCCCAGCATTTT. Protein: CASSNRGSNQPQHF.

The chain uses TRBV6-2 or TRBV6-3 and TRBJ1-2; tentatively, D is TRBD1 (5 bases). The germline gives CDR1 MNHEY, CDR2 SVGEGT. The germline V and J ends were trimmed by 5 bases and 0 bases, with 19 bases remaining between them. The CDR3 is made up of 17 amino acids. Here the CDR3 reads CASSDPLFGATNYGYTF. The CDR3 nucleotides are TGTGCCAGCAGTGACCCCCTTTTTGGGGCGACTAACTATGGCTACACCTTC.

The J gene is TRBJ2-7, the V gene TRBV7-8; 9 bases match TRBD2. This CDR3 comprises 15 residues. Trimming removed 8 bases from V and 3 bases from J; junction bases left unmatched: 11. CDR1 SGHVS and CDR2 FQNEAQ come from the germline V gene. The CDR3 region has the DNA TGTGCCAGCCGCGGGGGGGCGGGTAGAGGCTACGAGCAGTACTTC. It specifies CASRGGAGRGYEQYF. Looking up the rest from reference TRBV7-8 and TRBJ2-7 gives the full variable domain: GAGVSQSPRYKVAKRGQDVALRCDPISGHVSLFWYQQALGQGPEFLTYFQNEAQLDKSGLPSDRFFAERPEGSVSTLKIQRTQQEDSAVYLCASRGGAGRGYEQYFGPGTRLTVT.